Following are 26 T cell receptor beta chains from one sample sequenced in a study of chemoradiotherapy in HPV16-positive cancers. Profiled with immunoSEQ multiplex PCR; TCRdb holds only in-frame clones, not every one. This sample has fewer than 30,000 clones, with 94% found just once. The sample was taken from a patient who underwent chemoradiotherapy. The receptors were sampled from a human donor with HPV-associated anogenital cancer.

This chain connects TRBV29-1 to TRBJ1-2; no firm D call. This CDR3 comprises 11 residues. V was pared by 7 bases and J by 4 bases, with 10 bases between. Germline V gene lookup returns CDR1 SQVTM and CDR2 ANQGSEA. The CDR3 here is CSAPGSYGYTF. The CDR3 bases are TGCAGCGCTCCAGGAAGCTATGGCTACACCTTC.

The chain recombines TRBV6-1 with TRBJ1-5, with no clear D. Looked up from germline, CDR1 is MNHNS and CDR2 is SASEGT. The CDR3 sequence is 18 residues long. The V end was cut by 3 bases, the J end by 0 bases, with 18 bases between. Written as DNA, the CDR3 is TGTGCCAGCAGTGACGGTCGGAGTAGTGGCCATAGCAATCAGCCCCAGCATTTT. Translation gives CASSDGRSSGHSNQPQHF.

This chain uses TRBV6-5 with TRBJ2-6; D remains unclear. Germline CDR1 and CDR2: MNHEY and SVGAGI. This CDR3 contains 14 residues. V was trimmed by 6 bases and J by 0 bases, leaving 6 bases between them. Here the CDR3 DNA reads TGTGCCAGCAGAACCAGCTCTGGGGCCAACGTCCTGACTTTC. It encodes CASRTSSGANVLTF.

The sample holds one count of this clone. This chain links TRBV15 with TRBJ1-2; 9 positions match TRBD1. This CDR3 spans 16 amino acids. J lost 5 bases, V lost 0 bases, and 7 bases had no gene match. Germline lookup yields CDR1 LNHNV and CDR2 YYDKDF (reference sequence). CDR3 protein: CATSRDWTGDGYGYTF. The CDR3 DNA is TGTGCCACCAGCAGAGATTGGACAGGGGATGGGTATGGCTACACCTTC.

The CDR3 sequence: CSVLGGRGSQETQYF. The CDR3 DNA reads TGCAGCGTCCTGGGTGGTAGGGGCTCCCAAGAGACCCAGTACTTC. The chain uses TRBV29-1 and TRBJ2-5, with D perhaps TRBD1 (5 bases). The CDR3 has 15 amino acids. CDR1 SQVTM and CDR2 ANQGSEA come from the germline V gene. V was clipped by 6 bases and J by 1 base, with 18 bases between them.

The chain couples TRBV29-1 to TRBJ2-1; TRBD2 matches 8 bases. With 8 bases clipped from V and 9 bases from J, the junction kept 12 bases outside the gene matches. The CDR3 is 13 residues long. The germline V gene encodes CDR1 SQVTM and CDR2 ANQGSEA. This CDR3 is CSTLPRGGAEQFF. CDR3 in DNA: TGCAGCACTCTCCCCCGGGGGGGGGCTGAGCAGTTCTTC.

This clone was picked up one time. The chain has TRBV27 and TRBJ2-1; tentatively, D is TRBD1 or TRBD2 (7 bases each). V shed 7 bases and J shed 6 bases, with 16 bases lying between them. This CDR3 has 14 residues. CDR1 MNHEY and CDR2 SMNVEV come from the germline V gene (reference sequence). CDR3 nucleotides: TGTGCCAGCAAAGGGAGGGGGCTGAGCAATGAGCAGTTCTTC. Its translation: CASKGRGLSNEQFF.

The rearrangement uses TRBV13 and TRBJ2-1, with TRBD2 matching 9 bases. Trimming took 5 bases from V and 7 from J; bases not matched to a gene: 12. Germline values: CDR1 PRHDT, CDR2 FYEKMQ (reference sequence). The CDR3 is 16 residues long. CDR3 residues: CASSTPGLAGYNEQFF. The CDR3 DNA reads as TGTGCCAGCAGCACCCCCGGGCTAGCGGGGTATAATGAGCAGTTCTTC. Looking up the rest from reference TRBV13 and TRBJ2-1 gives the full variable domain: AAGVIQSPRHLIKEKRETATLKCYPIPRHDTVYWYQQGPGQDPQFLISFYEKMQSDKGSIPDRFSAQQFSDYHSELNMSSLELGDSALYFCASSTPGLAGYNEQFFGPGTRLTVL.

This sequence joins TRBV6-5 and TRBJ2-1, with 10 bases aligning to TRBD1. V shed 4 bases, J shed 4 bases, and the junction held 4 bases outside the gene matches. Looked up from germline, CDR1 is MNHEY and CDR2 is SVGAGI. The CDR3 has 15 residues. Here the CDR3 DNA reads TGTGCCAGCAGTTCGGGACAGGGGTGGTACAATGAGCAGTTCTTC. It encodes CASSSGQGWYNEQFF.

CDR3 region: CASSPPGQGLETDTIYF. In DNA, the CDR3 is TGTGCCAGCAGCCCTCCGGGACAGGGTTTAGAGACGGACACCATATATTTT. The chain combines TRBV11-2 with TRBJ1-3; TRBD1 matches at 9 bases. The length of the CDR3 is 17 residues. Unmatched junction bases numbered 16, after V lost 5 bases and J lost 8 bases. Germline CDR1 SGHAT, CDR2 FQNNGV.

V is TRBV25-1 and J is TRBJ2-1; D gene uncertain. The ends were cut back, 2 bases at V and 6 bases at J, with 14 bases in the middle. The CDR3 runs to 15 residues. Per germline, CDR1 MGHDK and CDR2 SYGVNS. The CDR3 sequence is CASSERVATSNEQFF. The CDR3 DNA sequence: TGTGCCAGCAGTGAAAGGGTCGCAACCTCCAATGAGCAGTTCTTC.

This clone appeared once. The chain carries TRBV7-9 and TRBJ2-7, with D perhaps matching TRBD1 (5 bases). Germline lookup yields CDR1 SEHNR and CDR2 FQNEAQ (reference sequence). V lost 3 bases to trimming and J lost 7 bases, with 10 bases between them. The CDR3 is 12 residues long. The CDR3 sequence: CASSFVTGEQYF. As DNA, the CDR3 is TGTGCCAGCAGCTTTGTAACAGGAGAGCAGTACTTC.

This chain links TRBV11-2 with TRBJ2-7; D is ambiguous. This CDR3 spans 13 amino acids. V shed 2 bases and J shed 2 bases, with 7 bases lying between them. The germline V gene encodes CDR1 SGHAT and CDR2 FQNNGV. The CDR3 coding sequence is TGTGCCAGCAGCTTAATTTCAACCTACGAGCAGTACTTC. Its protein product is CASSLISTYEQYF.

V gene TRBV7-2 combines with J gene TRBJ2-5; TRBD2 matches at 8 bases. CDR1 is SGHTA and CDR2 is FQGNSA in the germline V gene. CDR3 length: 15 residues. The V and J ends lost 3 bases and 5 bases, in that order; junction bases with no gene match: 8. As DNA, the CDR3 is TGTGCCAGCAGCTTCGCCGGGACTAGTTATGAGACCCAGTACTTC. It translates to CASSFAGTSYETQYF.

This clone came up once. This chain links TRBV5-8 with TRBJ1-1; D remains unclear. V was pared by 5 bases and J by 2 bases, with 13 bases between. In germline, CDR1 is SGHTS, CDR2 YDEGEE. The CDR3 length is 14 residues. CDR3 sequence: CASRPEGRNTEAFF. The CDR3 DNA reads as TGTGCCAGCAGACCCGAAGGGAGAAACACTGAAGCTTTCTTT. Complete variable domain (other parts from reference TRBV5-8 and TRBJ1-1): EAGVTQSPTHLIKTRGQQATLRCSPISGHTSVYWYQQALGLGLQFLLWYDEGEERNRGNFPPRFSGRQFPNYSSELNVNALELEDSALYLCASRPEGRNTEAFFGQGTRLTVV.

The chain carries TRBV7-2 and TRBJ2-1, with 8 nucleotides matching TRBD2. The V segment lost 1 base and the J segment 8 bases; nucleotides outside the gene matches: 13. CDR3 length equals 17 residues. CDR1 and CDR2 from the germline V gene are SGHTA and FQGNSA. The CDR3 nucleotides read TGTGCCAGCAGCTTAGAGGCCAGCGGGAGAGGAAACGATGAGCAGTTCTTC. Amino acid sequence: CASSLEASGRGNDEQFF.

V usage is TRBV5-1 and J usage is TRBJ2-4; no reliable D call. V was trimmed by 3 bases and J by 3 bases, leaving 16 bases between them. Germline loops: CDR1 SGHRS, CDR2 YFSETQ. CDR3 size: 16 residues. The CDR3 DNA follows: TGCGCCAGCAGCTCCGGAACAGCTGGTGACAAAAACATTCAGTACTTC. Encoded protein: CASSSGTAGDKNIQYF. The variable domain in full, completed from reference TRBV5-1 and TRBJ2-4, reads KAGVTQTPRYLIKTRGQQVTLSCSPISGHRSVSWYQQTPGQGLQFLFEYFSETQRNKGNFPGRFSGRQFSNSRSEMNVSTLELGDSALYLCASSSGTAGDKNIQYFGAGTRLSVL.

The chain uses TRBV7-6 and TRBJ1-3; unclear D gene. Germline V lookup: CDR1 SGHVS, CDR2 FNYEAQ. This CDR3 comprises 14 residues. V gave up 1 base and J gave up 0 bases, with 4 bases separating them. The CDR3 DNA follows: TGTGCCAGCAGCTTAGGGCTCTCTGGAAACACCATATATTTT. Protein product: CASSLGLSGNTIYF.

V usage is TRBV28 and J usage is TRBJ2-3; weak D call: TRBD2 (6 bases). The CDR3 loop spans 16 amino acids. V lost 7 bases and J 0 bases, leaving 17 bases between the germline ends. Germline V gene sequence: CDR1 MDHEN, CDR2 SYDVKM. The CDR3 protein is CASTPSGSGSTDTQYF. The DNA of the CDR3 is TGTGCCAGCACTCCGTCGGGAAGCGGGAGCACAGATACGCAGTATTTT.

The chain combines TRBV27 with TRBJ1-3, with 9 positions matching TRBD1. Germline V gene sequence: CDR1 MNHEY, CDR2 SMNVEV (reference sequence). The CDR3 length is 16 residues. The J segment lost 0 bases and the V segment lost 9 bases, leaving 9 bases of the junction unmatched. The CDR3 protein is CASMGQGLYSGNTIYF. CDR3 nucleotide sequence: TGTGCCAGTATGGGACAGGGACTTTACTCTGGAAACACCATATATTTT.

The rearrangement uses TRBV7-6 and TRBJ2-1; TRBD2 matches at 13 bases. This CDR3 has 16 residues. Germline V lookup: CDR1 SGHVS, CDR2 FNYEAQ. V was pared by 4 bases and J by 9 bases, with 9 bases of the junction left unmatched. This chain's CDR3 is CASSSRLAGGNSEQFF. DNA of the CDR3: TGTGCCAGCAGCTCGCGACTAGCGGGAGGCAACAGTGAGCAGTTCTTC.

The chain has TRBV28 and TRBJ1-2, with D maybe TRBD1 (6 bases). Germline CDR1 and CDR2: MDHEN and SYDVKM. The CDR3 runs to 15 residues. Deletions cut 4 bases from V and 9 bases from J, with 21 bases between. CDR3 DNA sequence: TGTGCCAGCAGTTCCCGGGGGTGGGACATTGAGAGCTACACCTTC. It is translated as CASSSRGWDIESYTF.

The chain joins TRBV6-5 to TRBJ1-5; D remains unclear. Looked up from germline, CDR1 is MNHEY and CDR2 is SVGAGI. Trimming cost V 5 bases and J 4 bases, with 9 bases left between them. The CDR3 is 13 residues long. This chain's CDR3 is CASSPVWNQPQHF. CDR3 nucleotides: TGTGCCAGCAGTCCCGTCTGGAATCAGCCCCAGCATTTT.

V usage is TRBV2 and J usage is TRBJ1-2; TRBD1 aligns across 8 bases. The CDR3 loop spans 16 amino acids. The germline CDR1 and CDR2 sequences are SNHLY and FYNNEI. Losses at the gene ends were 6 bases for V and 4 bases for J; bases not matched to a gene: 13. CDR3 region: CASRADREGVVYGYTF. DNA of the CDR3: TGTGCCAGCAGAGCGGACAGGGAAGGGGTCGTCTATGGCTACACCTTC.

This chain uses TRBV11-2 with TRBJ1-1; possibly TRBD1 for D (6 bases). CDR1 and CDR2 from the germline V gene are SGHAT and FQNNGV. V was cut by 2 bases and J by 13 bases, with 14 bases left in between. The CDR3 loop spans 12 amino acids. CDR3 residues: CASSLMRGWVFF. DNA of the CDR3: TGTGCCAGCAGCTTAATGAGGGGGTGGGTTTTCTTT.

CDR3 amino acids: CASSYSYSRYEQYF. The CDR3 DNA is TGTGCCAGCAGTTACTCATACAGCCGTTACGAGCAGTACTTC. The V and J genes are TRBV6-6 and TRBJ2-7; the D is unclear. The V end lost 0 bases, the J end lost 4 bases, and 10 bases lay between the germline ends. From germline, CDR1 is MNHNY and CDR2 SVGAGI (reference sequence). This CDR3 has 14 amino acids.